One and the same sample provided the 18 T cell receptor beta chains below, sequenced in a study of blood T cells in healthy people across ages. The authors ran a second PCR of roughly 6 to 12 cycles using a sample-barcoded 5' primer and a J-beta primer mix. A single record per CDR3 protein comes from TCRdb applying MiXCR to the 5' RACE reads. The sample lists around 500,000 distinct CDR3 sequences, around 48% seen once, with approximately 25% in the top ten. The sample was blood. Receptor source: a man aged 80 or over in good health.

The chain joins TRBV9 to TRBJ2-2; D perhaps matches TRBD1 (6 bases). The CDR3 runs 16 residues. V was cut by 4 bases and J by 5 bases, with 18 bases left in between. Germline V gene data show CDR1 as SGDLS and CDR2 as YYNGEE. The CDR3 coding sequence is TGTGCCAGCAGCACATCCGGGACACGGATTACCGGGGAGCTGTTTTTT. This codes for CASSTSGTRITGELFF.

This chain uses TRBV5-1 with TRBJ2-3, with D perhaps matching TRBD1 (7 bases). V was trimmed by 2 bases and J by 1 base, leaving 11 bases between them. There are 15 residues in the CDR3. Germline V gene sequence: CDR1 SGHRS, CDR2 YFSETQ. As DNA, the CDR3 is TGCGCCAGCAGCTTCGGGGGACAGCGCACAGATACGCAGTATTTT. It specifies CASSFGGQRTDTQYF.

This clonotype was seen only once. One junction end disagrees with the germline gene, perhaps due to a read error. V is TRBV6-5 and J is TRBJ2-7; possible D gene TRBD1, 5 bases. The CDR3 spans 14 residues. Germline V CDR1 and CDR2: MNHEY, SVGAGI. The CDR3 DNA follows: TGTGCCAGCAGTGCCGATGGGGCCTCCTCCGAGCAGTACTTC. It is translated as CASSADGASSEQYF.

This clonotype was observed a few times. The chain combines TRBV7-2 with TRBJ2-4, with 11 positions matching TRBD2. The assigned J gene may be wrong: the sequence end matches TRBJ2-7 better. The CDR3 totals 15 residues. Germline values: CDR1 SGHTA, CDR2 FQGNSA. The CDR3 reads CASSPLAGVPHEQYF. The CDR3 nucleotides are TGTGCCAGCAGCCCACTAGCGGGAGTCCCCCACGAGCAGTACTTC.

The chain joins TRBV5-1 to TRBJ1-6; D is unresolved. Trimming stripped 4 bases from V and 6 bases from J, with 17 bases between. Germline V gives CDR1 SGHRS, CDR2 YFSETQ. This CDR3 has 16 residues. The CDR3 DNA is TGCGCCAGCAGCCTCGGCAACACGGGAACTAATTCACCCCTCCACTTT. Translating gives CASSLGNTGTNSPLHF. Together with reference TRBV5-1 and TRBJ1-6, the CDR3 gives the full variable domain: KAGVTQTPRYLIKTRGQQVTLSCSPISGHRSVSWYQQTPGQGLQFLFEYFSETQRNKGNFPGRFSGRQFSNSRSEMNVSTLELGDSALYLCASSLGNTGTNSPLHFGNGTRLTVT.

The CDR3 is CASSQDNSGPHNEQFF. The CDR3 DNA reads TGTGCCAGCAGCCAAGATAATAGCGGTCCGCACAATGAGCAGTTCTTC. This chain links TRBV4-2 with TRBJ2-1; D is perhaps TRBD2 (6 bases). Germline V gives CDR1 LGHNA, CDR2 YNFKEQ. Trimming removed 0 bases at V and 5 bases at J, with 14 bases between. The CDR3 runs to 16 residues.

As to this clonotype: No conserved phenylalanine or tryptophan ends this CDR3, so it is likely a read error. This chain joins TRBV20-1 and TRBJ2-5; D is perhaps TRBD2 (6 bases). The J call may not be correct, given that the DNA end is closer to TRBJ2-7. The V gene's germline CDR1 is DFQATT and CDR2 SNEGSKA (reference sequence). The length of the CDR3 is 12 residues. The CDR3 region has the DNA TGCAGTGTAGGGCGGGGCAAATACGAGCAGTACTTG. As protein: CSVGRGKYEQYL.

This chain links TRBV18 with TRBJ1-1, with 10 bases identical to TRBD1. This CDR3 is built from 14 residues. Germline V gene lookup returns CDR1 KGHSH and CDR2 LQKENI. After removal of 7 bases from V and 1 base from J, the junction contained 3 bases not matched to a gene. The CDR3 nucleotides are TGTGCCAGCTGTGGGACAGGGGAGAACACTGAAGCTTTCTTT. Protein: CASCGTGENTEAFF.

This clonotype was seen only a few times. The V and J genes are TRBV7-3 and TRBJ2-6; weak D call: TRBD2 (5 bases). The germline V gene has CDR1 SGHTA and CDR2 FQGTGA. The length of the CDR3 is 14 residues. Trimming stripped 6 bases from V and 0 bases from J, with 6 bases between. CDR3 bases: TGTGCCAGCAGAGAGGGCTCTGGGGCCAACGTCCTGACTTTC. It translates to CASREGSGANVLTF.

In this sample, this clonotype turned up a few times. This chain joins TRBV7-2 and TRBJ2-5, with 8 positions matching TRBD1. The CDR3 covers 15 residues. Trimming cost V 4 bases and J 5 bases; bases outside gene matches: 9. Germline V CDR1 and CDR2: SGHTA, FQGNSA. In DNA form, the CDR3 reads TGTGCCAGCAGCTACCAAGACAGGGGTAGTGAGACCCAGTACTTC. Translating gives CASSYQDRGSETQYF.

CDR3 coding DNA: TGTGCCAGTAGTATGGGACAGGGCCGAAATCAGCCCCAGCATTTT. Translation: CASSMGQGRNQPQHF. V usage is TRBV19 and J usage is TRBJ1-5; 9 positions match TRBD1. The CDR3 is made up of 15 amino acids. Germline lookup yields CDR1 LNHDA and CDR2 SQIVND (reference sequence). Trimming at V came to 3 bases and at J to 4 bases, leaving 4 bases not matched to a gene.

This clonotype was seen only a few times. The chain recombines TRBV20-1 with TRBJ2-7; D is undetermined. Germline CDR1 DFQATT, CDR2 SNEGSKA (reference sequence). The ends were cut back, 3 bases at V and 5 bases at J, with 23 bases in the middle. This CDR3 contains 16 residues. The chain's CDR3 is CSASPTDSSVFHEQYF. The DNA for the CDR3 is TGCAGTGCTAGTCCTACCGACTCGAGCGTTTTCCACGAGCAGTACTTC.

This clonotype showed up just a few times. The CDR3 loop is CASSFASGIVGTQYF. DNA for the CDR3: TGTGCCAGCAGCTTCGCTAGCGGGATTGTTGGTACGCAGTATTTT. The chain links TRBV7-2 to TRBJ2-3; TRBD2 aligns across 9 bases. V dropped 3 bases and J dropped 8; count of bases not matched to a gene: 9. Germline V gives CDR1 SGHTA, CDR2 FQGNSA. This CDR3 has 15 residues.

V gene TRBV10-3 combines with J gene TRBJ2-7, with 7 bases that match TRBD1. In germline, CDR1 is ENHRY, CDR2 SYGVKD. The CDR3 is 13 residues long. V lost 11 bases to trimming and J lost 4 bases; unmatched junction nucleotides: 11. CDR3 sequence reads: CAAHRDRSYEQYF. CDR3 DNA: TGTGCCGCTCACCGGGACAGAAGTTACGAGCAGTACTTC.

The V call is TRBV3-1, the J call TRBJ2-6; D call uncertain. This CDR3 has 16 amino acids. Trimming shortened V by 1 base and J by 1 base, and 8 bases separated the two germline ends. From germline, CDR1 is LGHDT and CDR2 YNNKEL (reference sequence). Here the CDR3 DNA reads TGTGCCAGCAGCCAAGGGCCCGGGTCTGGGGCCAACGTCCTGACTTTC. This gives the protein CASSQGPGSGANVLTF.

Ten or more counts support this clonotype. The CDR3 DNA reads TGTGCCAGCAGTTACTCGCTAGCGGGAGGGCCATACTCCTACAATGAGCAGTTCTTC. Protein: CASSYSLAGGPYSYNEQFF. This chain links TRBV6-5 with TRBJ2-1; 12 positions agree with TRBD2. The CDR3 extends over 19 amino acids. V gave up 0 bases and J gave up 0 bases; unmatched junction bases: 6. Germline CDR1 and CDR2: MNHEY and SVGAGI.

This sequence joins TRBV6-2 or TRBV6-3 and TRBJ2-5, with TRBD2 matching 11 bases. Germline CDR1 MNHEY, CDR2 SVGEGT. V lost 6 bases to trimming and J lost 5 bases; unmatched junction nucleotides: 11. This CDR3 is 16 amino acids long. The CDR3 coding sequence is TGTGCCAGCAGCTCCGGGCTACTAGCGGGAGAGGAGACCCAGTACTTC. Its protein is CASSSGLLAGEETQYF.

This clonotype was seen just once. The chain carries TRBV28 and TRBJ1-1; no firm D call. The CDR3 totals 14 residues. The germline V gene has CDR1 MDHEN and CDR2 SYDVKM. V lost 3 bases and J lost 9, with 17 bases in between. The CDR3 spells CASSFGPTLRKAFF. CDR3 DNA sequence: TGTGCCAGCAGTTTTGGACCCACCCTCAGGAAAGCTTTCTTT.